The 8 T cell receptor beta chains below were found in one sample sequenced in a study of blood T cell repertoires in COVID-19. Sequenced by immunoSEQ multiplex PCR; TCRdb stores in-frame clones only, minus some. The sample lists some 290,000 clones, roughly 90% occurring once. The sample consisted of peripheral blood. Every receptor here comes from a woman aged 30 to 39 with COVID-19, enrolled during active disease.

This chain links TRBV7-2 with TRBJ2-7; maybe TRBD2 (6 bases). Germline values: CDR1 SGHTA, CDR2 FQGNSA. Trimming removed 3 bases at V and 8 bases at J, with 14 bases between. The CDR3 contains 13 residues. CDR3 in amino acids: CASSFGGGVKQYF. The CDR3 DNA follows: TGTGCCAGCAGCTTCGGCGGAGGGGTGAAGCAGTACTTC.

The DNA for the CDR3 is TGTGCCAGCAGCTCAGAGGCCCAACGGTACTTC. It encodes CASSSEAQRYF. This chain uses TRBV13 with TRBJ2-5; D gene ambiguous. The germline gives CDR1 PRHDT, CDR2 FYEKMQ (reference sequence). V dropped 4 bases and J dropped 13 bases, with 13 bases sitting between them. This CDR3 spans 11 amino acids. Looking up the rest from reference TRBV13 and TRBJ2-5 gives the full variable domain: AAGVIQSPRHLIKEKRETATLKCYPIPRHDTVYWYQQGPGQDPQFLISFYEKMQSDKGSIPDRFSAQQFSDYHSELNMSSLELGDSALYFCASSSEAQRYFGPGTRLLVL.

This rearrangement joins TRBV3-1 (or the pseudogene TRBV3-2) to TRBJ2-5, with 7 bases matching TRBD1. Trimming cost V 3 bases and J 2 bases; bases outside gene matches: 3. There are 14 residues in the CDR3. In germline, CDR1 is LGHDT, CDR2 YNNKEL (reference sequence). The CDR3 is CASSQPTGQETQYF. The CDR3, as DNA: TGTGCCAGCAGCCAGCCGACAGGGCAAGAGACCCAGTACTTC.

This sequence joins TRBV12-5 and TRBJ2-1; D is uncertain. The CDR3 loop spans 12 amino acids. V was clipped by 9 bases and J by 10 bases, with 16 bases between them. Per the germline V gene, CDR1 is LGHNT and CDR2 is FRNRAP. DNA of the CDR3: TGTGCTAGCTACGGAAGCTGGCGGGAGCAGTTCTTC. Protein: CASYGSWREQFF.

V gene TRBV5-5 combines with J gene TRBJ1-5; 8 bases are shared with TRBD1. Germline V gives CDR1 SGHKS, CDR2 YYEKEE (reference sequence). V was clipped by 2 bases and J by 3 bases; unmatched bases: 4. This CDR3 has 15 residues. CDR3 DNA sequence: TGTGCCAGCAGCTTCGGGGACAGGATCAATCAGCCCCAGCATTTT. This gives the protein CASSFGDRINQPQHF.

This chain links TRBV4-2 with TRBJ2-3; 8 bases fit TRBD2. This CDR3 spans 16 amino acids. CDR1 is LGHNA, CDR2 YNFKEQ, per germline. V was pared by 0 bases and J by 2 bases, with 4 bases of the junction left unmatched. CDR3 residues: CASSQESGSDTDTQYF. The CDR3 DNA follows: TGTGCCAGCAGCCAAGAGAGCGGGAGTGACACAGATACGCAGTATTTT.

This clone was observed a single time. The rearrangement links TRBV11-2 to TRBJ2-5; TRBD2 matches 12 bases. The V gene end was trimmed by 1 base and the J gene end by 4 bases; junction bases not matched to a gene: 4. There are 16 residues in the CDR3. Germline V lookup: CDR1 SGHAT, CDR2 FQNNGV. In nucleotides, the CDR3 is TGTGCCAGCAGCTTAGTACTAGCGGGAGGTGTAGAGACCCAGTACTTC. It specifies CASSLVLAGGVETQYF.

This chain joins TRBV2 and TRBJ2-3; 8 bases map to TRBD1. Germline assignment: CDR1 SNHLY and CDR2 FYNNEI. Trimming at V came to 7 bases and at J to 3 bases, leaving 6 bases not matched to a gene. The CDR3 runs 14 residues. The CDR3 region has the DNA TGTGCCAGCACGCCCCGACAGGGGACAGATACGCAGTATTTT. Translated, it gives CASTPRQGTDTQYF.